These T cell receptor beta chains were read from a single sample in a study of early T cells in non-severe SARS-CoV-2 infection. One entry per CDR3 protein, called by TCRdb with MiXCR from the 5' RACE reads. This sample has some 76,000 distinct CDR3 sequences, with 15% to 18% found just once. Sequencing was done on a sample of whole blood. These receptors were collected from an adult who was a healthcare worker with PCR-confirmed SARS-CoV-2 infection or an uninfected control (not recorded which). Both conserved end residues are part of each CDR3. Fields, in order: D gene, clone size, J gene, V gene, CDR3 protein, CDR3 DNA. A D gene is named only where the DNA matches it firmly. Size values are once, few and many counts, or a class for expanded clones, and some rows have none.

D gene: NA
clone size: few
J gene: TRBJ2-3
V gene: TRBV5-5
CDR3 protein: CASSLNPGTDTQYF
CDR3 DNA: TGTGCCAGCAGCTTGAATCCAGGGACAGATACGCAGTATTTT

D gene: NA
clone size: few
J gene: TRBJ2-7
V gene: TRBV21-1
CDR3 protein: CASSKEGSSEEQYF
CDR3 DNA: TGTGCCAGCAGCAAAGAGGGTAGCTCGGAAGAGCAGTACTTC

D gene: NA
clone size: NA
J gene: TRBJ1-2
V gene: TRBV29-1
CDR3 protein: CSVDQGYGGYTF
CDR3 DNA: TGCAGCGTTGATCAAGGGTATGGCGGCTACACCTTC

D gene: NA
clone size: many
J gene: TRBJ1-4
V gene: TRBV27
CDR3 protein: CASSPGWADEKLFF
CDR3 DNA: TGTGCCAGCAGTCCGGGATGGGCAGATGAAAAACTGTTTTTT

D gene: NA
clone size: NA
J gene: TRBJ1-1
V gene: TRBV7-3
CDR3 protein: CASSPRMGTEAFF
CDR3 DNA: TGTGCCAGCAGCCCCCGAATGGGAACTGAAGCTTTCTTT

D gene: NA
clone size: NA
J gene: TRBJ1-2
V gene: TRBV28
CDR3 protein: CASSSWGSGCTF
CDR3 DNA: TGTGCCAGCAGTTCGTGGGGCTCTGGCTGCACCTTC

D gene: NA
clone size: many
J gene: TRBJ1-2
V gene: TRBV7-6
CDR3 protein: CASSPGTAGGYTF
CDR3 DNA: TGTGCCAGCAGCCCAGGGACGGCGGGAGGCTACACCTTC

D gene: NA
clone size: few
J gene: TRBJ2-5
V gene: TRBV7-2
CDR3 protein: CASSLSGLAEETQYF
CDR3 DNA: TGTGCCAGCAGCTTATCCGGGCTGGCAGAAGAGACCCAGTACTTC

D gene: NA
clone size: NA
J gene: TRBJ2-7
V gene: TRBV7-6
CDR3 protein: CASSLGFREGYEQYF
CDR3 DNA: TGTGCCAGCAGCTTAGGGTTTCGAGAGGGCTACGAGCAGTACTTC

D gene: TRBD1
clone size: NA
J gene: TRBJ2-7
V gene: TRBV6-5
CDR3 protein: CASSYGTESYEQYF
CDR3 DNA: TGTGCCAGCAGTTACGGGACAGAGTCCTACGAGCAGTACTTC

D gene: NA
clone size: NA
J gene: TRBJ2-7
V gene: TRBV6-2/TRBV6-3
CDR3 protein: CASTGVPYEQYF
CDR3 DNA: TGTGCCAGCACCGGGGTCCCCTACGAGCAGTACTTC

D gene: TRBD1
clone size: medium-sized
J gene: TRBJ2-7
V gene: TRBV11-2
CDR3 protein: CASSVQGTGPYEQYF
CDR3 DNA: TGTGCCAGCAGCGTTCAGGGGACAGGGCCCTACGAGCAGTACTTC

D gene: NA
clone size: few
J gene: TRBJ1-1
V gene: TRBV24-1
CDR3 protein: CATRAQGRTEAFF
CDR3 DNA: TGTGCCACCAGGGCACAGGGTCGAACTGAAGCTTTCTTT